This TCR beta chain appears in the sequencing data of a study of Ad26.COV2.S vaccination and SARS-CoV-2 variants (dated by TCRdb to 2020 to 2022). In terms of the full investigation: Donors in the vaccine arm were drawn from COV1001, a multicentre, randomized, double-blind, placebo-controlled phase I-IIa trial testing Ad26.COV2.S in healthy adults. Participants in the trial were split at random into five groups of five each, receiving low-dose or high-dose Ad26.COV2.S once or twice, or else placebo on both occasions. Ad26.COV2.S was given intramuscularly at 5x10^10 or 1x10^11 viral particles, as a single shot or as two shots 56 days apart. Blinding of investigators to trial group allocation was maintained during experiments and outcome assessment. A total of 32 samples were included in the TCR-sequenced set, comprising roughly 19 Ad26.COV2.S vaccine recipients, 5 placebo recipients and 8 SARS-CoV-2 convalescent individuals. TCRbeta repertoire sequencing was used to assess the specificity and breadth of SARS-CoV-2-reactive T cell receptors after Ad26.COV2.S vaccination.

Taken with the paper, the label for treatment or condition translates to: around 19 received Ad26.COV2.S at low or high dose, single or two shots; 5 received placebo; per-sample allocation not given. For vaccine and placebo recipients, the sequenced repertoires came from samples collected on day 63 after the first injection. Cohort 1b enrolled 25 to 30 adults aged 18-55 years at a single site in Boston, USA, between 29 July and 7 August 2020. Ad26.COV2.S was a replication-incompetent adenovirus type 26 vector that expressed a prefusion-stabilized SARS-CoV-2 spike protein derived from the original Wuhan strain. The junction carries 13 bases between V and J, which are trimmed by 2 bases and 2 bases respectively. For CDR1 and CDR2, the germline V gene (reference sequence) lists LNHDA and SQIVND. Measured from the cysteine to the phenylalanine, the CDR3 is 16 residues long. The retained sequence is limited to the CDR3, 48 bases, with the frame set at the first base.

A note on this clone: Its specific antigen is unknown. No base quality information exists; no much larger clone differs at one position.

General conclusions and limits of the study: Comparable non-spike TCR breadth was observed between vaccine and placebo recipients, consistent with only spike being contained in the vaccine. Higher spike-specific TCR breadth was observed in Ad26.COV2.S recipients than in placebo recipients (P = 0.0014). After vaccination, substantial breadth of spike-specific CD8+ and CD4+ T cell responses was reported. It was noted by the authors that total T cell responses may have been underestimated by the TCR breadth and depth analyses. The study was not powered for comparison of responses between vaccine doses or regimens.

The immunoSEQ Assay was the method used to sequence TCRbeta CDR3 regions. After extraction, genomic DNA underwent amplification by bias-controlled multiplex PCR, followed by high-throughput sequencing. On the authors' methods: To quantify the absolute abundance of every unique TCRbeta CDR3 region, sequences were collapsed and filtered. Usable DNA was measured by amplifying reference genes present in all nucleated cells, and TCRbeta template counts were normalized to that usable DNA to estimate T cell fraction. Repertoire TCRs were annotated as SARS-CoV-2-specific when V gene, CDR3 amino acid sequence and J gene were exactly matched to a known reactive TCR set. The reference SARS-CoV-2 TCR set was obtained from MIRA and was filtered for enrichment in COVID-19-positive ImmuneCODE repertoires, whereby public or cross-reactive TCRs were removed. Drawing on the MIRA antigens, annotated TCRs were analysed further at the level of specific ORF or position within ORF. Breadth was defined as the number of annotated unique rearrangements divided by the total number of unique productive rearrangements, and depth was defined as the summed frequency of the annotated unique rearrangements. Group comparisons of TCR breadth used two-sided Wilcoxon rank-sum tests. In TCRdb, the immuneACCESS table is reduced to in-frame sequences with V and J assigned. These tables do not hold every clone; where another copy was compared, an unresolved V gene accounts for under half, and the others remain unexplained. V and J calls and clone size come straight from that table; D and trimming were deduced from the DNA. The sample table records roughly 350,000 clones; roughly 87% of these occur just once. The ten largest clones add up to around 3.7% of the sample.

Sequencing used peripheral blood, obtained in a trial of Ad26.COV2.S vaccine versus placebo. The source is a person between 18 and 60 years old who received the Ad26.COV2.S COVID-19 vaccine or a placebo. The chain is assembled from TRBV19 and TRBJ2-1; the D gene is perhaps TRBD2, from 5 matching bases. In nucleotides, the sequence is TGTGCCAGTAGTATATCTGTCGACGGGGCCTACAATGAGCAGTTCTTC. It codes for CASSISVDGAYNEQFF.